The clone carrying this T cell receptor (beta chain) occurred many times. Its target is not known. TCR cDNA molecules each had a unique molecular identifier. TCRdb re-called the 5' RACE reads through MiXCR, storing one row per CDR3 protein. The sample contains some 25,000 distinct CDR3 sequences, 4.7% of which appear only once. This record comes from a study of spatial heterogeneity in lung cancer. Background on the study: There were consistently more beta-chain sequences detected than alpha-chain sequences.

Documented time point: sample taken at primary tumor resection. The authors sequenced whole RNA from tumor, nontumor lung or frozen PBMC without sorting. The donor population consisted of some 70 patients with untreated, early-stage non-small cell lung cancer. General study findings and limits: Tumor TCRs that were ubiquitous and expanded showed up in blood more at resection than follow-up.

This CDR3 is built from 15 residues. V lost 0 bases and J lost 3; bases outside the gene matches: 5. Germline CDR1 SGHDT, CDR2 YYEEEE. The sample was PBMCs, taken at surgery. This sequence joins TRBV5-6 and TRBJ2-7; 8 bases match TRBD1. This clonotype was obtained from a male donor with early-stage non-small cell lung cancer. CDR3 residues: CASSLGQGAFYEQYF. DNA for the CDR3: TGTGCCAGCAGCTTGGGCCAGGGGGCCTTCTACGAGCAGTACTTC.